This entry lists 18 T cell receptor beta chains sequenced from one sample in a study of blood T cell repertoires in COVID-19 (TCRdb year 2020). The library was built by means of the immunoSEQ multiplex PCR assay. TCRdb carries this immuneACCESS record with in-frame sequences only. Its versions omit some clonotypes, under half of them owing to an unresolved V gene in the studies checked, with the rest unexplained. This sample holds 300,000 to 350,000 clones; around 89% were observed only once. Roughly 1.7% of the sample belongs to the ten largest clones. The sequenced sample was peripheral blood. The source of these receptors is a woman younger than 45 with COVID-19, enrolled during active disease.

This clone has only one observation. The V gene is TRBV29-1, the J gene TRBJ1-1; D call uncertain. V was trimmed by 5 bases and J by 3 bases, leaving 10 bases between them. Germline V gene sequence: CDR1 SQVTM, CDR2 ANQGSEA. The CDR3 covers 12 residues. The CDR3 reads CSVRVEDTEAFF. The CDR3 DNA follows: TGCAGCGTTCGGGTCGAGGACACTGAAGCTTTCTTT.

The chain joins TRBV3-1 (or the pseudogene TRBV3-2) to TRBJ1-1, with D hard to call. This CDR3 spans 14 amino acids. V was trimmed by 4 bases and J by 5 bases, leaving 14 bases between them. Germline V CDR1 and CDR2: LGHDT, YNNKEL (reference sequence). This CDR3 is CASSPGSGRTEAFF. In DNA form, the CDR3 reads TGTGCCAGCAGCCCGGGAAGCGGGAGGACTGAAGCTTTCTTT.

The chain is built from TRBV27 and TRBJ2-1; 7 nucleotides agree with TRBD1. The CDR3 spans 13 residues. The J segment lost 5 bases and the V segment lost 6 bases, leaving 4 bases of the junction unmatched. Looked up from germline, CDR1 is MNHEY and CDR2 is SMNVEV (reference sequence). The CDR3: CASRSTGHNEQFF. The DNA of the CDR3 is TGTGCCAGCAGATCGACAGGGCACAATGAGCAGTTCTTC.

The rearrangement uses TRBV24-1 and TRBJ1-1, with a possible D match to TRBD1 (6 bases). The germline CDR1 and CDR2 sequences are KGHDR and SFDVKD. V gave up 5 bases and J gave up 7 bases, with 13 bases separating them. CDR3 length: 13 residues. CDR3 DNA sequence: TGTGCCACCAGTGCCGGGGGGGCAGGTGAAGCTTTCTTT. Protein sequence: CATSAGGAGEAFF.

The V call is TRBV14, the J call TRBJ1-2, with 7 bases that match TRBD1. The CDR3 has 14 amino acids. The germline V gene has CDR1 SGHDN and CDR2 FVKESK. The V gene end was trimmed by 6 bases and the J gene end by 6 bases; junction bases not matched to a gene: 10. The CDR3 DNA sequence: TGTGCCAGCAGTCACAGGGGCATATGGCATGGCTACACCTTC. Its translation is CASSHRGIWHGYTF.

The rearrangement joins TRBV4-2 to TRBJ2-1; D gene ambiguous. The V gene lost 3 bases and the J gene lost 5 bases, with 11 bases spanning the gap. This CDR3 has 14 residues. CDR1 and CDR2 from the germline V gene are LGHNA and YNFKEQ. The CDR3 region is CASSQEIFHNEQFF. The CDR3 DNA is TGTGCCAGCAGCCAGGAGATCTTCCACAATGAGCAGTTCTTC.

This rearrangement joins TRBV6-6 to TRBJ1-4, with D uncertain. Germline values: CDR1 MNHNY, CDR2 SVGAGI (reference sequence). V was pared by 10 bases and J by 3 bases, with 12 bases between. This CDR3 comprises 13 residues. DNA for the CDR3: TGTGCCACTTACGGCAGGCCTAATGAAAAACTGTTTTTT. This encodes CATYGRPNEKLFF.

This chain uses TRBV19 with TRBJ1-4; D may be TRBD1 (6 bases). The germline gives CDR1 LNHDA, CDR2 SQIVND (reference sequence). The length of the CDR3 is 16 residues. Trimming shortened V by 9 bases and J by 5 bases, and 22 bases separated the two germline ends. The CDR3 is CASQKTSGASNEKLFF. CDR3 DNA: TGTGCCAGCCAAAAAACTTCAGGGGCCTCAAATGAAAAACTGTTTTTT.

The chain combines TRBV2 with TRBJ1-2, with a weak D call TRBD1 (5 bases). The V end lost 5 bases, the J end lost 2 bases, and 9 bases lay between the germline ends. This CDR3 is 13 amino acids long. Per the germline V gene, CDR1 is SNHLY and CDR2 is FYNNEI. The CDR3 sequence: CASSSDRNYGYTF. CDR3 in DNA: TGTGCCAGCAGTTCCGACAGAAACTATGGCTACACCTTC.

This chain uses TRBV7-6 with TRBJ1-5, with a weak D call TRBD1 (6 bases). The CDR3 runs 16 residues. In germline, CDR1 is SGHVS, CDR2 FNYEAQ. V was shortened by 1 base and J by 4 bases, with 14 bases between the two germline ends. This CDR3 reads CASSLEGGASNQPQHF. CDR3 DNA sequence: TGTGCCAGCAGCTTAGAAGGGGGGGCCTCGAATCAGCCCCAGCATTTT.

This rearrangement joins TRBV2 to TRBJ2-1; D not certain. The CDR3 covers 10 residues. Germline CDR1 is SNHLY and CDR2 is FYNNEI. V shed 6 bases and J shed 8 bases, with 5 bases lying between them. CDR3 region: CASRVDEQFF. CDR3 DNA sequence: TGTGCCAGCAGGGTAGATGAGCAGTTCTTC.

V usage is TRBV2 and J usage is TRBJ1-1; TRBD1 is a possible D gene (6 bases). The CDR3 runs 15 residues. CDR1 and CDR2 (germline): SNHLY, FYNNEI. V was pared by 4 bases and J by 5 bases, with 17 bases between. The chain's CDR3 is CASSGVRGARTEAFF. The CDR3 DNA sequence: TGTGCCAGCAGTGGTGTTCGGGGGGCGCGGACTGAAGCTTTCTTT.

This rearrangement joins TRBV6-1 to TRBJ2-5; 8 bases agree with TRBD1. CDR1 is MNHNS, CDR2 SASEGT, per germline. V lost 4 bases and J lost 4; bases outside the gene matches: 17. This CDR3 is built from 18 residues. CDR3 in amino acids: CASSVTIYIAGGLETQYF. CDR3 sequence (DNA): TGTGCCAGCAGTGTTACAATATATATAGCAGGGGGCTTAGAGACCCAGTACTTC.

J is TRBJ2-5 and V is TRBV7-2; perhaps TRBD1 as D (5 bases). V was trimmed by 2 bases and J by 0 bases, leaving 13 bases between them. Germline lookup yields CDR1 SGHTA and CDR2 FQGNSA. CDR3 length: 16 amino acids. The CDR3 here is CASSLPLTAYQETQYF. In nucleotides, the CDR3 is TGTGCCAGCAGCTTACCATTGACAGCGTACCAAGAGACCCAGTACTTC.

Points on this clone: The germline gene is not matched at one end of the junction; a read error may be the cause. This rearrangement joins TRBV7-9 to TRBJ1-1, with a weak D call TRBD1 (6 bases). The CDR3 covers 13 residues. The germline gives CDR1 SEHNR, CDR2 FQNEAQ (reference sequence). As DNA, the CDR3 is TGTGCCAGCAGCTTGGCTTACAGGGCTCCTGTTCTCTTT. This codes for CASSLAYRAPVLF.

The V and J genes are TRBV27 and TRBJ1-5, with D possibly being TRBD1 (6 bases). The CDR3 has 16 amino acids. The ends were cut back, 1 base at V and 5 bases at J, with 15 bases in the middle. Germline values: CDR1 MNHEY, CDR2 SMNVEV (reference sequence). CDR3 bases: TGTGCCAGCAGTTTATATTCCGCAGGGGTCGATCAGCCCCAGCATTTT. Encoded protein: CASSLYSAGVDQPQHF.

The genes are TRBV18 and TRBJ2-3; unclear D gene. CDR3 length: 15 amino acids. Trimming removed 0 bases at V and 5 bases at J, with 12 bases between. Germline-derived CDR1 and CDR2 are KGHSH and LQKENI. CDR3: CASSPPGAPEDTQYF. In nucleotides, the CDR3 is TGTGCCAGCTCACCACCAGGAGCTCCGGAAGATACGCAGTATTTT.

The chain is built from TRBV27 and TRBJ1-4; D is ambiguous. V was clipped by 11 bases and J by 4 bases, with 14 bases between them. This CDR3 is 13 amino acids long. Germline loops: CDR1 MNHEY, CDR2 SMNVEV (reference sequence). CDR3 amino acids: CASAPGFNEKLFF. The CDR3 DNA reads as TGTGCCTCCGCCCCGGGGTTTAATGAAAAACTGTTTTTT.